This passage covers 18 T cell receptor beta chains from one sample sequenced in a study of cytomegalovirus exposure and HLA in healthy donors. PCR primers comprised 60 Vbeta and 13 Jbeta primers. The assay was immunoSEQ multiplex PCR, and TCRdb's table has in-frame clones only and misses some. Here the sample spans about 98,000 clones, around four fifths being singletons. The specimen was PBMCs. The receptor source for this set is a man aged 35-49 years in good health and CMV-seronegative.

CDR3 sequence: CATSRTAGLAGGQGELFF. In DNA form, the CDR3 reads TGTGCCACCAGCAGAACGGCCGGACTAGCGGGGGGGCAAGGGGAGCTGTTTTTT. The chain employs TRBV15 and TRBJ2-2; 15 bases line up with TRBD2. The CDR3 has 18 amino acids. Germline V lookup: CDR1 LNHNV, CDR2 YYDKDF (reference sequence). Unmatched junction bases numbered 9, after V lost 2 bases and J lost 8 bases. The whole variable domain, remainder taken from reference TRBV15 and TRBJ2-2, is DAMVIQNPRYQVTQFGKPVTLSCSQTLNHNVMYWYQQKSSQAPKLLFHYYDKDFNNEADTPDNFQSRRPNTSFCFLDIRSPGLGDTAMYLCATSRTAGLAGGQGELFFGEGSRLTVL.

The V and J genes are TRBV5-1 and TRBJ1-1; D might be TRBD1 (5 bases). The CDR3 runs to 16 residues. Germline V gene lookup returns CDR1 SGHRS and CDR2 YFSETQ. V was trimmed by 0 bases and J by 1 base, leaving 13 bases between them. CDR3 in DNA: TGCGCCAGCAGCTTGGTTCCACTAACAGGGAACACTGAAGCTTTCTTT. Protein: CASSLVPLTGNTEAFF.

This clone was observed a few times. V usage is TRBV4-3 and J usage is TRBJ2-1; a weak D match, TRBD2 (6 bases). The V end lost 4 bases, the J end lost 0 bases, and 16 bases lay between the germline ends. The CDR3 covers 17 residues. In germline, CDR1 is LGHNA, CDR2 YSLEER. The DNA of the CDR3 is TGCGCCAGCAGCCGGGCCGCGGGACTTATCTCCTACAATGAGCAGTTCTTC. It translates to CASSRAAGLISYNEQFF.

The rearrangement joins TRBV5-1 to TRBJ2-2, with 7 bases that match TRBD1. Germline-derived CDR1 and CDR2 are SGHRS and YFSETQ. The V segment lost 7 bases and the J segment 2 bases; nucleotides outside the gene matches: 5. This CDR3 comprises 14 residues. CDR3 region: CASGDRLNTGELFF. The CDR3 DNA reads as TGCGCCAGCGGGGACAGACTAAACACCGGGGAGCTGTTTTTT.

This clone was detected only a few times. The chain recombines TRBV18 with TRBJ2-5; D is perhaps TRBD1 (5 bases). The J call is in doubt because the DNA end fits TRBJ2-7 better. CDR3 length: 13 residues. Germline-derived CDR1 and CDR2 are KGHSH and LQKENI. CDR3 sequence: CASSPEPGYEQYF. The CDR3 DNA sequence: TGTGCCAGCTCACCGGAACCAGGGTACGAGCAGTACTTC.

Notes on this clone: A read error may account for a junction end that differs from germline. The genes are TRBV7-9 and TRBJ1-5; D call uncertain. The V gene's germline CDR1 is SEHNR and CDR2 FQNEAQ (reference sequence). The CDR3 length is 15 residues. The DNA for the CDR3 is TGTTCCAGCAGCTTAGGCAGGAACAGTTATCAGCCCCAGCATTTT. Amino acids: CSSSLGRNSYQPQHF.

V usage is TRBV5-6 and J usage is TRBJ2-5; a possible D gene is TRBD2 (5 bases). The CDR3 length is 13 residues. Trimming shortened V by 3 bases and J by 10 bases, and 16 bases separated the two germline ends. Germline CDR1 reads SGHDT; CDR2 reads YYEEEE. This chain's CDR3 is CASSSSGRFNQYF. Written as DNA, the CDR3 is TGTGCCAGCAGCTCCAGTGGGAGATTTAACCAGTACTTC.

The chain uses TRBV6-6 and TRBJ2-3; 7 nucleotides line up with TRBD1. Trimming removed 10 bases from V and 3 bases from J; junction bases left unmatched: 10. This CDR3 comprises 14 residues. Germline V lookup: CDR1 MNHNY, CDR2 SVGAGI (reference sequence). CDR3 residues: CATEGGFGTDTQYF. CDR3 nucleotide sequence: TGTGCCACCGAAGGGGGCTTTGGTACAGATACGCAGTATTTT.

This chain uses TRBV7-3 with TRBJ1-6; maybe TRBD1 (5 bases). Looked up from germline, CDR1 is SGHTA and CDR2 is FQGTGA. The CDR3 covers 16 residues. V shed 2 bases and J shed 1 base, with 9 bases lying between them. The CDR3 sequence is CASSLWGGSYNSPLHF. CDR3 nucleotide sequence: TGTGCCAGCAGCTTATGGGGGGGGTCCTATAATTCACCCCTCCACTTT.

The chain recombines TRBV11-1 with TRBJ2-5; 10 bases line up with TRBD1. The CDR3 sequence is 16 residues long. CDR1 and CDR2 (germline): SGHAT, FQDESV (reference sequence). V lost 5 bases, J lost 4 bases, and 10 bases stayed unmatched. The CDR3 sequence is CASSQPGTGVGETQYF. DNA for the CDR3: TGTGCCAGCAGCCAACCCGGGACAGGGGTCGGAGAGACCCAGTACTTC.

The chain has TRBV30 and TRBJ1-1; a possible D gene is TRBD1 (6 bases). This CDR3 has 13 residues. Germline CDR1 GTSNPN, CDR2 SVGIG (reference sequence). V lost 4 bases and J 5 bases, leaving 14 bases between the germline ends. For the CDR3, the DNA is TGTGCCTGGACCACGGGAGGGGGAACTGAAGCTTTCTTT. Translating it yields CAWTTGGGTEAFF.

The DNA of the CDR3 is TGTGCCAGCAGCAGGGACTACACCTACGAGCAGTACTTC. This sequence encodes CASSRDYTYEQYF. The V gene is TRBV5-4, the J gene TRBJ2-7, with 7 positions matching TRBD2. The V segment lost 4 bases and the J segment 2 bases; nucleotides outside the gene matches: 3. The CDR3 loop spans 13 amino acids. Germline V CDR1 and CDR2: SGHNT, YYREEE (reference sequence).

The chain employs TRBV14 and TRBJ2-1, with 8 positions matching TRBD2. Looked up from germline, CDR1 is SGHDN and CDR2 is FVKESK. J lost 15 bases, V lost 1 base, and 11 bases had no gene match. The CDR3 loop spans 14 amino acids. The CDR3 loop reads CASSQAGGGARWFF. The CDR3 DNA follows: TGTGCCAGCAGCCAAGCGGGAGGGGGGGCTCGTTGGTTCTTC.

J is TRBJ1-5 and V is TRBV5-6; weak D call: TRBD1 (5 bases). Germline CDR1 is SGHDT and CDR2 is YYEEEE. V was shortened by 0 bases and J by 6 bases, with 13 bases between the two germline ends. The CDR3 is made up of 15 amino acids. The CDR3 sequence: CASSLATERGQPQHF. The CDR3 region has the DNA TGTGCCAGCAGCTTGGCGACAGAAAGGGGTCAGCCCCAGCATTTT.

This chain links TRBV2 with TRBJ1-1; D ambiguous. The CDR3 covers 14 residues. V was trimmed by 6 bases and J by 0 bases, leaving 11 bases between them. Germline V CDR1 and CDR2: SNHLY, FYNNEI. The CDR3 DNA sequence: TGTGCCAGCAGGAAACCGGGATTGAACACTGAAGCTTTCTTT. This sequence encodes CASRKPGLNTEAFF.

V usage is TRBV9 and J usage is TRBJ2-2, with D possibly matching TRBD1 (5 bases). V lost 3 bases and J lost 4, with 7 bases in between. This CDR3 region has 13 residues. Looked up from germline, CDR1 is SGDLS and CDR2 is YYNGEE. For the CDR3, the DNA is TGTGCCAGCAGCGGACAGCCCACCGGGGAGCTGTTTTTT. It specifies CASSGQPTGELFF.

The rearrangement links TRBV27 to TRBJ1-6, with TRBD1 identical over 8 bases. Per the germline V gene, CDR1 is MNHEY and CDR2 is SMNVEV (reference sequence). Germline trimming cut 5 bases from V and 14 bases from J; bases unmatched to any gene: 8. CDR3 length: 13 amino acids. The CDR3 loop reads CASSLSRGLTLHF. DNA for the CDR3: TGTGCCAGCAGTCTTAGCAGGGGGCTAACCCTCCACTTT.

The chain couples TRBV7-9 to TRBJ2-3, with D possibly matching TRBD2 (6 bases). Per germline, CDR1 SEHNR and CDR2 FQNEAQ (reference sequence). V lost 2 bases and J lost 0, with 6 bases in between. The CDR3 contains 14 residues. The CDR3 reads CASSLRGSTDTQYF. As DNA, the CDR3 is TGTGCCAGCAGCTTACGGGGGAGCACAGATACGCAGTATTTT.